These 20 T cell receptor beta chains originate from one sample sequenced in a study of human T cells and chemical hapten exposure. Time point described: healthy volunteer bleed at 6 weeks. The starting material, unfractionated whole blood, was used for total RNA extraction. TCRdb reanalysed the RACE reads using MiXCR and keeps one entry per CDR3 protein. The repertoire includes under 90,000 distinct CDR3 sequences, under 10% of them detected once, and 1.5% sits in the top ten. The sample consisted of whole blood. Receptors originate from a male donor in good health. Some clones in this sample may be carry-over from other donors' samples.

This clonotype has a handful of counts. The gene calls are TRBV2 and TRBJ1-1; D may be TRBD1 (5 bases). Looked up from germline, CDR1 is SNHLY and CDR2 is FYNNEI. Deletions cut 6 bases from V and 2 bases from J, with 10 bases between. This CDR3 has 13 amino acids. DNA for the CDR3: TGTGCCAGCAGGGCAACAGGAAACACTGAAGCTTTCTTT. Protein: CASRATGNTEAFF.

This clonotype was seen repeatedly, ten times or more. The gene calls are TRBV5-1 and TRBJ1-2; D remains ambiguous. Germline V gene sequence: CDR1 SGHRS, CDR2 YFSETQ. The CDR3 is made up of 14 amino acids. Trimming took 0 bases from V and 0 from J, leaving 6 bases between them. The CDR3 loop reads CASSLEGANYGYTF. In DNA form, the CDR3 reads TGCGCCAGCAGCTTGGAGGGAGCTAACTATGGCTACACCTTC.

Worth noting for this clonotype: An end of the junction differs from the germline gene, which may be a read error. The rearrangement uses TRBV6-5 and TRBJ1-1; no clear D gene. Looked up from germline, CDR1 is MNHEY and CDR2 is SVGAGI. CDR3 length: 13 amino acids. In DNA form, the CDR3 reads TGTGACAGCAGACGGATGGTGAACACTGAAGCTTTCTTT. It encodes CDSRRMVNTEAFF.

The chain joins TRBV7-6 to TRBJ2-1; possible D gene TRBD2, 7 bases. V was trimmed by 5 bases and J by 0 bases, leaving 20 bases between them. Germline-derived CDR1 and CDR2 are SGHVS and FNYEAQ. This CDR3 spans 18 amino acids. DNA for the CDR3: TGTGCCAGCAGCGGCCGTTGGGAGGGGACAAACTCCTACAATGAGCAGTTCTTC. This translates into CASSGRWEGTNSYNEQFF.

This clonotype turned up a few times. This chain joins TRBV7-8 and TRBJ2-7; the D is unclear. Between the trimmed V and J ends, which lost 5 bases and 6 bases, there was a span of 14 bases. The CDR3 covers 13 residues. Germline CDR1 SGHVS, CDR2 FQNEAQ. The chain's CDR3 is CASSPSFGGEQYF. CDR3 bases: TGTGCCAGCAGCCCGAGTTTCGGCGGCGAGCAGTACTTC. The whole variable domain, filled in from reference TRBV7-8 and TRBJ2-7, reads GAGVSQSPRYKVAKRGQDVALRCDPISGHVSLFWYQQALGQGPEFLTYFQNEAQLDKSGLPSDRFFAERPEGSVSTLKIQRTQQEDSAVYLCASSPSFGGEQYFGPGTRLTVT.

The genes are TRBV7-9 and TRBJ2-1; 8 bases are shared with TRBD2. The germline V gene encodes CDR1 SEHNR and CDR2 FQNEAQ (reference sequence). V was pared by 5 bases and J by 3 bases, with 12 bases of the junction left unmatched. The CDR3 is 17 amino acids. DNA of the CDR3: TGTGCCAGCAGCCCCAGAGTGGATAGCGGGATCTACAATGAGCAGTTCTTC. Protein sequence: CASSPRVDSGIYNEQFF. The full variable domain, its missing parts supplied by reference TRBV7-9 and TRBJ2-1, is DTGVSQNPRHKITKRGQNVTFRCDPISEHNRLYWYRQTLGQGPEFLTYFQNEAQLEKSRLLSDRFSAERPKGSFSTLEIQRTEQGDSAMYLCASSPRVDSGIYNEQFFGPGTRLTVL.

This clonotype was observed many times. CDR3 sequence (DNA): TGTGCCAGCAGCTTAGGTGGGACAGGAGAGTACGAGCAGTACTTC. It yields the protein CASSLGGTGEYEQYF. The chain is built from TRBV7-9 and TRBJ2-7; 8 bases match TRBD1. Looked up from germline, CDR1 is SEHNR and CDR2 is FQNEAQ (reference sequence). The CDR3 runs 15 residues. J was trimmed by 4 bases and V by 1 base; bases with no gene match: 6.

The chain links TRBV5-1 to TRBJ2-1, with a possible D match to TRBD2 (5 bases). V was trimmed by 4 bases and J by 4 bases, leaving 21 bases between them. Germline assignment: CDR1 SGHRS and CDR2 YFSETQ. The CDR3 is 17 amino acids. The CDR3 loop is CASSLGLAAGPYNEQFF. The CDR3 DNA reads TGCGCCAGCAGCCTGGGGTTGGCGGCGGGTCCATACAATGAGCAGTTCTTC.

CDR3 region: CSARQEGYEQYF. The CDR3 nucleotides read TGCAGTGCTAGGCAGGAGGGCTACGAGCAGTACTTC. The gene calls are TRBV20-1 and TRBJ2-7; D may be TRBD2 (6 bases). V was pared by 3 bases and J by 3 bases, with 9 bases between. The CDR3 extends over 12 amino acids. Germline-derived CDR1 and CDR2 are DFQATT and SNEGSKA (reference sequence).

This clonotype turned up a few times. The V and J genes are TRBV6-1 and TRBJ2-3; 7 bases are a match to TRBD2. V shed 0 bases and J 5 bases; nucleotides not matched to a gene: 8. Looked up from germline, CDR1 is MNHNS and CDR2 is SASEGT. This CDR3 is built from 16 residues. This CDR3 is CASSEAVSGIGDTQYF. The CDR3 DNA follows: TGTGCCAGCAGTGAAGCGGTCAGCGGGATAGGAGATACGCAGTATTTT.

In its sample, this clonotype was seen a few times. The chain combines TRBV18 with TRBJ1-2; 8 bases line up with TRBD1. The germline gives CDR1 KGHSH, CDR2 LQKENI. The CDR3 is 13 residues long. Trimming took 6 bases from V and 5 from J; bases not matched to a gene: 5. CDR3 protein: CASSATGEYGYTF. CDR3 DNA: TGTGCCAGCTCCGCGACAGGGGAGTATGGCTACACCTTC.

The V call is TRBV6-6, the J call TRBJ2-7, with a tentative D call TRBD2 (6 bases). The V end was cut by 8 bases, the J end by 4 bases, with 18 bases between. Germline V CDR1 and CDR2: MNHNY, SVGAGI (reference sequence). The CDR3 contains 14 residues. CDR3 coding DNA: TGTGCCAGCGTGCCTGGGACTGGCTTATACGAGCAGTACTTC. This gives the protein CASVPGTGLYEQYF.

The chain joins TRBV10-2 to TRBJ2-7; the match to TRBD1 covers 8 bases. Germline CDR1 and CDR2: WSHSY and SAAADI. V lost 10 bases and J lost 3; bases outside the gene matches: 2. This CDR3 region has 11 residues. In DNA, the CDR3 is TGCGCCATTGGACAGGGCTACGAGCAGTACTTC. This sequence encodes CAIGQGYEQYF.

A few counts support this clonotype. The CDR3 bases are TGTGCCAGCAGTTTGTTAAAGGGAGATACGCAGTATTTT. Its translation: CASSLLKGDTQYF. V gene TRBV12-3 or TRBV12-4 combines with J gene TRBJ2-3; D remains ambiguous. Trimming removed 3 bases from V and 5 bases from J, with 9 bases in between. The CDR3 is made up of 13 amino acids.

This clonotype was detected a few times. V and J are TRBV10-3 and TRBJ2-5, with D unclear. Germline CDR1 and CDR2: ENHRY and SYGVKD. V gave up 0 bases and J gave up 2 bases, with 13 bases separating them. This CDR3 has 16 residues. The CDR3 protein is CAISESNQAAQETQYF. CDR3 in DNA: TGTGCCATCAGTGAGTCCAATCAAGCAGCTCAAGAGACCCAGTACTTC.

The chain couples TRBV19 to TRBJ2-7, with D uncertain. Germline V lookup: CDR1 LNHDA, CDR2 SQIVND (reference sequence). The CDR3 length is 14 residues. Trimming removed 5 bases from V and 5 bases from J, with 16 bases in between. The chain's CDR3 is CASSPGRPLDEQYF. Here the CDR3 DNA reads TGTGCCAGTAGTCCTGGACGGCCTCTGGACGAGCAGTACTTC. Full variable domain (remainder filled in from reference TRBV19 and TRBJ2-7): DGGITQSPKYLFRKEGQNVTLSCEQNLNHDAMYWYRQDPGQGLRLIYYSQIVNDFQKGDIAEGYSVSREKKESFPLTVTSAQKNPTAFYLCASSPGRPLDEQYFGPGTRLTVT.

For the CDR3, the DNA is TGCAGCGTTCCGGTGGGGAGTGAAGCTTTCTTT. This sequence encodes CSVPVGSEAFF. The rearrangement links TRBV29-1 to TRBJ1-1; no clear D. Trimming took 5 bases from V and 7 from J, leaving 11 bases between them. Germline assignment: CDR1 SQVTM and CDR2 ANQGSEA. The CDR3 consists of 11 residues.

V and J are TRBV29-1 and TRBJ2-2, with 9 bases aligning to TRBD1. This CDR3 comprises 13 residues. The germline gives CDR1 SQVTM, CDR2 ANQGSEA. With 6 bases clipped from V and 5 bases from J, the junction kept 4 bases outside the gene matches. DNA for the CDR3: TGCAGCGTGGACAGGGGCCGTACCGGGGAGCTGTTTTTT. Translating it yields CSVDRGRTGELFF.

The rearrangement joins TRBV29-1 to TRBJ2-6; no firm D call. Germline values: CDR1 SQVTM, CDR2 ANQGSEA. CDR3 length equals 12 residues. V lost 5 bases, J lost 2 bases, and 4 bases lay in between. The CDR3 nucleotides are TGCAGCGTTAAGCCTGGGGCCAACGTCCTGACTTTC. It is translated as CSVKPGANVLTF.

This clonotype was counted at least ten times. This rearrangement joins TRBV29-1 to TRBJ2-4; D is perhaps TRBD2 (6 bases). The germline V and J ends were trimmed by 7 bases and 3 bases, with 10 bases remaining between them. Germline values: CDR1 SQVTM, CDR2 ANQGSEA. CDR3 length: 12 amino acids. Written as DNA, the CDR3 is TGCAGCGCAGGGACTCACAAAAACATTCAGTACTTC. This codes for CSAGTHKNIQYF.